The 11 T cell receptor beta chains listed next were all sequenced from one sample in a study of beta chain features in type 1 diabetes. Study-level points and caveats: Shortening that was moderate but significant affected the TCRB CDR3s of Type 1 diabetes patients in all four CD4+ subsets.

Antigen specificity for these receptors is unknown. As every portion of the isolated RNA was reverse transcribed, the sequencing read expressed TCRB transcripts. Method: immunoSEQ multiplex PCR; TCRdb's copy keeps in-frame clones and lacks some. Of fewer than 450,000 clones in the sample, roughly 14% are singletons; the top ten hold over 0.014%. The sample comprised naive CD4+ T cells from blood. These receptors were collected from a woman in her late teens or twenties with type 1 diabetes.

This clone turned up a few times. The chain is built from TRBV30 and TRBJ2-2; D gene uncertain. The germline CDR1 and CDR2 sequences are GTSNPN and SVGIG (reference sequence). Trimming shortened V by 4 bases and J by 6 bases, and 12 bases separated the two germline ends. This CDR3 region has 13 residues. In nucleotides, the CDR3 is TGTGCCTGGACCCAGGCTTTGGCCGGGGAGCTGTTTTTT. Protein product: CAWTQALAGELFF.

CDR3 in DNA: TGCAGCGTTGTAGGGTCTAGCGGGAGCACCGGGGAGCTGTTTTTT. Protein: CSVVGSSGSTGELFF. This chain joins TRBV29-1 and TRBJ2-2, with 10 nucleotides matching TRBD2. The V segment lost 4 bases and the J segment 4 bases; nucleotides outside the gene matches: 6. CDR1 is SQVTM and CDR2 is ANQGSEA in the germline V gene. CDR3 length: 15 residues.

This clone was counted a few times. The V gene is TRBV20-1, the J gene TRBJ1-4, with D possibly TRBD1 on 5 matching bases. The CDR3 loop spans 10 amino acids. V was cut by 5 bases and J by 8 bases, with 6 bases left in between. Germline CDR1 DFQATT, CDR2 SNEGSKA (reference sequence). The CDR3 protein is CSAGQEKLFF. In nucleotides, the CDR3 is TGCAGTGCTGGACAAGAAAAACTGTTTTTT.

V and J are TRBV4-2 and TRBJ2-7, with 9 bases aligning to TRBD1. V dropped 0 bases and J dropped 2; count of bases not matched to a gene: 2. The CDR3 has 15 residues. Germline V gene lookup returns CDR1 LGHNA and CDR2 YNFKEQ. The CDR3 is CASSQEGTGPYEQYV. The DNA for the CDR3 is TGTGCCAGCAGCCAAGAAGGGACAGGGCCCTACGAGCAGTACGTC.

J is TRBJ2-1 and V is TRBV11-2, with a tentative D call TRBD2 (5 bases). Per the germline V gene, CDR1 is SGHAT and CDR2 is FQNNGV. CDR3 length equals 14 residues. Trimming removed 8 bases from V and 1 base from J, with 12 bases in between. CDR3: CASSSFRSYNEQFF. The CDR3, as DNA: TGTGCCAGCTCTAGCTTCCGTTCCTACAATGAGCAGTTCTTC.

The V call is TRBV6-5, the J call TRBJ2-3; no clear D gene. The V and J ends lost 3 bases and 0 bases respectively, with 7 bases between them. Germline CDR1 and CDR2: MNHEY and SVGAGI. The CDR3 spans 14 residues. CDR3 region: CASSYQRSTDTQYF. Here the CDR3 DNA reads TGTGCCAGCAGTTATCAGCGAAGCACAGATACGCAGTATTTT.

This clone was observed many times. This chain joins TRBV29-1 and TRBJ2-3; TRBD1 matches 7 bases. Per the germline V gene, CDR1 is SQVTM and CDR2 is ANQGSEA. V was pared by 4 bases and J by 6 bases, with 10 bases of the junction left unmatched. CDR3 size: 14 residues. The CDR3 region is CSVGFERGRDTQYF. Here the CDR3 DNA reads TGCAGCGTTGGGTTCGAGAGGGGGCGGGATACGCAGTATTTT.

This clone occurred a few times. This chain links TRBV9 with TRBJ2-5; maybe TRBD1 (5 bases). The CDR3 spans 13 residues. Trimming took off 3 bases at V and 4 bases at J, with 10 bases between the two ends. CDR1 SGDLS and CDR2 YYNGEE come from the germline V gene. Here the CDR3 DNA reads TGTGCCAGCAGCGGTAGGGGTGGAGAGACCCAGTACTTC. It translates to CASSGRGGETQYF.

This clone has more than one count but fewer than ten. The V and J genes are TRBV4-1 and TRBJ2-5; 11 bases are shared with TRBD1. The V segment lost 6 bases and the J segment 1 base; nucleotides outside the gene matches: 7. The CDR3 has 16 residues. Looked up from germline, CDR1 is MGHRA and CDR2 is YSYEKL. The CDR3 is CASSRGQGATQETQYF. Written as DNA, the CDR3 is TGCGCCAGCAGTCGTGGACAGGGGGCCACCCAAGAGACCCAGTACTTC.

This rearrangement joins TRBV7-2 to TRBJ2-4, with 11 bases that match TRBD2. This CDR3 spans 14 amino acids. Looked up from germline, CDR1 is SGHTA and CDR2 is FQGNSA. The V and J ends lost 6 bases and 5 bases, in that order; junction bases with no gene match: 3. CDR3 DNA sequence: TGTGCCAGCAGACTAGCGGGAGTCGAAAACATTCAGTACTTC. It encodes CASRLAGVENIQYF.

The rearrangement uses TRBV25-1 and TRBJ1-1; the match to TRBD1 covers 9 bases. Losses at the gene ends were 6 bases for V and 3 bases for J; bases not matched to a gene: 5. The CDR3 has 14 amino acids. Germline V gene sequence: CDR1 MGHDK, CDR2 SYGVNS. As DNA, the CDR3 is TGTGCCAGCAGGGGGGACAGGGCTTACACTGAAGCTTTCTTT. It codes for CASRGDRAYTEAFF. Full variable domain (outside the CDR3, taken from reference TRBV25-1 and TRBJ1-1): EADIYQTPRYLVIGTGKKITLECSQTMGHDKMYWYQQDPGMELHLIHYSYGVNSTEKGDLSSESTVSRIRTEHFPLTLESARPSHTSQYLCASRGDRAYTEAFFGQGTRLTVV.